The next 27 T cell receptor beta chains were all read from a single sample in a study of blood T cells in healthy people across ages. A second roughly 6 to 11 cycle PCR used barcoded and J-beta primers. Via MiXCR, TCRdb re-called the 5' RACE reads, giving one row per CDR3 protein. Here the sample spans some 900,000 distinct CDR3 sequences, less than 35% being singletons. Sequencing was done on a sample of blood. The receptors shown here come from a woman aged 80 or older in good health.

This chain links TRBV24-1 with TRBJ2-1; perhaps TRBD2 as D (6 bases). The assigned J gene may be wrong: the sequence end matches TRBJ2-7 better. The CDR3 length is 16 residues. The germline V gene encodes CDR1 KGHDR and CDR2 SFDVKD. The CDR3 DNA reads TGTGCCACCAGTGAATATGGCGGGGTGGCCTACAATGAGCAGTACTTC. It is translated as CATSEYGGVAYNEQYF.

This clonotype came up many times. The chain uses TRBV7-2 and TRBJ2-3; 7 bases line up with TRBD2. CDR1 SGHTA and CDR2 FQGNSA come from the germline V gene. This CDR3 comprises 15 residues. The ends lost 5 bases at V and 3 bases at J; junction bases unmatched: 8. The CDR3 coding sequence is TGTGCCAGCAGCCCGCGGACTAGACGAACAGATACGCAGTATTTT. Translated: CASSPRTRRTDTQYF.

This clonotype has a handful of counts. This rearrangement joins TRBV15 to TRBJ1-1; TRBD1 might be the D (6 bases). Germline loops: CDR1 LNHNV, CDR2 YYDKDF (reference sequence). The CDR3 extends over 17 amino acids. V was clipped by 0 bases and J by 1 base, with 15 bases between them. DNA for the CDR3: TGTGCCACCAGCAGAGATCGATACAGGGACCAGAACACTGAAGCTTTCTTT. It encodes CATSRDRYRDQNTEAFF. Filled out from reference TRBV15 and TRBJ1-1, the complete variable domain reads DAMVIQNPRYQVTQFGKPVTLSCSQTLNHNVMYWYQQKSSQAPKLLFHYYDKDFNNEADTPDNFQSRRPNTSFCFLDIRSPGLGDTAMYLCATSRDRYRDQNTEAFFGQGTRLTVV.

This clonotype was recorded at least ten times. This chain connects TRBV20-1 to TRBJ2-3, with TRBD1 as a possible D gene (6 bases). CDR1 is DFQATT and CDR2 is SNEGSKA in the germline V gene (reference sequence). V was trimmed by 0 bases and J by 4 bases, leaving 14 bases between them. CDR3 length equals 15 residues. CDR3 sequence reads: CSARDGQGKADTQYF. CDR3 bases: TGCAGTGCTAGAGATGGGCAGGGGAAGGCAGATACGCAGTATTTT.

This clonotype has a handful of counts. A much more abundant neighbour one base away suggests this may be a read error. The chain recombines TRBV5-1 with TRBJ1-6; 7 nucleotides align to TRBD1. There are 14 residues in the CDR3. CDR1 and CDR2 (germline): SGHRS, YFSETQ. The trim removed 4 bases at V and 12 bases at J, leaving 10 bases unmatched. CDR3 sequence reads: CASSGGQPNRPLHF. In DNA, the CDR3 is TGCGCCAGCAGCGGGGGACAGCCAAATCGACCCCTCCACTTT.

The sample holds many counts of this clonotype. This chain joins TRBV7-2 and TRBJ2-1; 12 nucleotides agree with TRBD2. Germline V gives CDR1 SGHTA, CDR2 FQGNSA. The CDR3 is 18 amino acids. Trimming took 3 bases from V and 0 from J; bases not matched to a gene: 6. The CDR3 sequence is CASSLTSSGGGSYNEQFF. CDR3 nucleotide sequence: TGTGCCAGCAGCTTGACCTCTAGCGGGGGGGGCTCCTACAATGAGCAGTTCTTC.

This clonotype was found many times. This sequence joins TRBV29-1 and TRBJ1-2, with 9 bases fitting TRBD1. V lost 3 bases to trimming and J lost 4 bases; unmatched junction nucleotides: 6. This CDR3 region has 14 residues. Germline V gene data show CDR1 as SQVTM and CDR2 as ANQGSEA. The CDR3 loop reads CSVDRTGVSYGYTF. For the CDR3, the DNA is TGCAGCGTTGATAGGACAGGGGTGAGCTATGGCTACACCTTC.

This clonotype was recorded a few times. The genes are TRBV11-2 and TRBJ1-2; no definite D call. Germline V gene data show CDR1 as SGHAT and CDR2 as FQNNGV. Between the trimmed V and J ends, which lost 6 bases and 8 bases, there was a span of 13 bases. The CDR3 is 12 amino acids. CDR3 sequence reads: CASRISPGGYTF. The CDR3 DNA reads as TGTGCCAGCAGAATTAGCCCTGGGGGCTACACCTTC.

The chain is built from TRBV20-1 and TRBJ1-6; a weak D match, TRBD1 (5 bases). The CDR3 contains 16 residues. The V and J ends lost 5 bases and 0 bases respectively, with 14 bases between them. CDR1 DFQATT and CDR2 SNEGSKA come from the germline V gene (reference sequence). The CDR3 loop is CSAVDSGISYNSPLHF. CDR3 DNA sequence: TGCAGTGCTGTCGACAGTGGTATCTCCTATAATTCACCCCTCCACTTT.

Turning to this clonotype: Since a much larger clone is just one base distant, this may be a read error. This sequence joins TRBV10-3 and TRBJ2-7; D may be TRBD1 (6 bases). There are 14 residues in the CDR3. Per the germline V gene, CDR1 is ENHRY and CDR2 is SYGVKD. With 6 bases removed from V and 7 bases from J, the gap between germline ends came to 19 bases. This CDR3 is CAIREGGQSNEQYF. CDR3 bases: TGTGCCATCAGGGAAGGGGGTCAGTCCAATGAGCAGTACTTC.

This clonotype appeared a few times. This may be a read error: a much more frequent sequence differs by one nucleotide. The chain has TRBV12-3 or TRBV12-4 and TRBJ2-1; D is tentatively TRBD1 or TRBD2 (5 bases each). The CDR3 runs to 17 residues. The CDR3 sequence: CTSSLAQGSGSYNEQFF. The CDR3 DNA reads as TGTACCAGCAGTTTAGCGCAGGGATCGGGCTCCTACAATGAGCAGTTCTTC.

Comments on this clonotype: Germline and junction disagree at one end, which may indicate a read error. The V and J genes are TRBV27 and TRBJ2-6; maybe TRBD2 (5 bases). Germline V gives CDR1 MNHEY, CDR2 SMNVEV (reference sequence). The CDR3 is 13 amino acids. The CDR3 is CASSLQEANALTF. The DNA for the CDR3 is TGTGCCAGCAGTCTCCAGGAGGCCAACGCCCTGACTTTC.

This clonotype was observed many times. This chain's CDR3 is CASRATGDRDGYTF. The CDR3 DNA follows: TGTGCCAGCAGGGCTACAGGGGACAGGGATGGCTACACCTTC. The rearrangement uses TRBV6-2 or TRBV6-3 and TRBJ1-2; the match to TRBD1 covers 9 bases. Germline V gene data show CDR1 as MNHEY and CDR2 as SVGEGT. J lost 6 bases, V lost 6 bases, and 8 bases had no gene match. The CDR3 covers 14 residues.

The genes are TRBV29-1 and TRBJ1-1, with D tentatively TRBD1 (6 bases). V was clipped by 5 bases and J by 5 bases, with 18 bases between them. The germline V gene encodes CDR1 SQVTM and CDR2 ANQGSEA. The CDR3 has 14 residues. In nucleotides, the CDR3 is TGCAGCGTTATCGTTAGGGGGAGAGGAACTGAAGCTTTCTTT. Its protein product is CSVIVRGRGTEAFF.

There are a few counts of this clonotype. The rearrangement uses TRBV6-2 or TRBV6-3 and TRBJ1-1; D may be TRBD1 (5 bases). The CDR3 contains 11 residues. Germline V gene data show CDR1 as MNHEY and CDR2 as SVGEGT. V was shortened by 10 bases and J by 7 bases, with 13 bases between the two germline ends. CDR3 nucleotide sequence: TGTGCCACATCCCAGGGCAATGAAGCTTTCTTT. Translated, it gives CATSQGNEAFF.

This clonotype came up many times. The J gene is TRBJ2-5, the V gene TRBV7-8; D is uncertain. Germline lookup yields CDR1 SGHVS and CDR2 FQNEAQ. There are 15 residues in the CDR3. Trimming removed 0 bases at V and 4 bases at J, with 12 bases between. CDR3 region: CASSLAWAIGETQYF. The CDR3 DNA sequence: TGTGCCAGCAGCTTAGCGTGGGCAATCGGAGAGACCCAGTACTTC.

This clonotype has at least ten counts. The rearrangement joins TRBV2 to TRBJ1-2, with D tentatively TRBD1 (5 bases). Germline V gene data show CDR1 as SNHLY and CDR2 as FYNNEI. The CDR3 consists of 12 residues. Deletions cut 7 bases from V and 5 bases from J, with 11 bases between. The CDR3 nucleotides are TGTGCCAGCACCTTGACAGAGTATGGCTACACCTTC. Translated: CASTLTEYGYTF.

In this sample, this clonotype turned up many times. V gene TRBV6-1 combines with J gene TRBJ2-3; D call uncertain. The CDR3 is 14 amino acids. The germline CDR1 and CDR2 sequences are MNHNS and SASEGT. The V and J ends lost 1 base and 2 bases respectively, with 7 bases between them. Here the CDR3 DNA reads TGTGCCAGCAGTGAAGGGGTACTCACAGATACGCAGTATTTT. Protein sequence: CASSEGVLTDTQYF.

This clonotype showed up just a few times. V and J are TRBV3-1 and TRBJ1-6; 10 positions agree with TRBD1. Germline CDR1 reads LGHDT; CDR2 reads YNNKEL (reference sequence). The CDR3 runs to 15 residues. Trimming cost V 1 base and J 9 bases; bases outside gene matches: 3. In nucleotides, the CDR3 is TGTGCCAGCAGCCAAGCCGGGACAGGGGTTTCACCCCTCCACTTT. Encoded protein: CASSQAGTGVSPLHF.

This clonotype showed up many times. V gene TRBV6-5 combines with J gene TRBJ1-1; perhaps TRBD1 as D (5 bases). V dropped 0 bases and J dropped 6 bases, with 14 bases sitting between them. Germline V gene sequence: CDR1 MNHEY, CDR2 SVGAGI. The CDR3 is 15 amino acids. DNA of the CDR3: TGTGCCAGCAGTTACTCGAAAGTGGGGCTGTCTGAAGCTTTCTTT. Its translation is CASSYSKVGLSEAFF.

On this clonotype itself: This may come from a read error, since a much larger clone is one base off. V and J are TRBV7-2 and TRBJ2-1, with 8 bases matching TRBD1. The CDR3 extends over 16 amino acids. Germline V CDR1 and CDR2: SGHTA, FQGNSA. Trimming removed 5 bases from V and 13 bases from J; junction bases left unmatched: 19. The CDR3 sequence is CASSTWGQELRETQFF. In nucleotides, the CDR3 is TGTGCCAGCAGCACCTGGGGACAGGAGTTGCGAGAGACCCAGTTCTTC.

As concerns this clonotype: The CDR3 does not end in the conserved phenylalanine or tryptophan, so this is likely a read error. The V gene is TRBV30, the J gene TRBJ1-4, with a weak D call TRBD1 (6 bases). Trimming removed 8 bases from V and 8 bases from J, with 18 bases in between. The CDR3 is 13 amino acids. Germline lookup yields CDR1 GTSNPN and CDR2 SVGIG (reference sequence). The CDR3 here is CAGTPGAGEKLFL. The CDR3 DNA is TGTGCCGGGACCCCGGGGGCAGGAGAAAAACTGTTTTTG.

The rearrangement joins TRBV6-2 or TRBV6-3 to TRBJ2-7; a possible D gene is TRBD1 (5 bases). The CDR3 is 14 residues long. Germline lookup yields CDR1 MNHEY and CDR2 SVGEGT. V dropped 0 bases and J dropped 4 bases, with 10 bases sitting between them. In DNA, the CDR3 is TGTGCCAGCAGTTACTCAGGGGCCCGATACGAGCAGTACTTC. Its translation is CASSYSGARYEQYF.

As regards this clonotype: One base away lies a much larger clone, so this may be a sequencing read error. This chain uses TRBV7-9 with TRBJ2-5; D may be TRBD1 or TRBD2 (6 bases each). The CDR3 length is 14 residues. V lost 0 bases and J lost 11, with 16 bases in between. CDR1 is SEHNR and CDR2 is FQNEAQ in the germline V gene (reference sequence). The CDR3 spells CASSLAGGRNEQYF. In nucleotides, the CDR3 is TGTGCCAGCAGCTTAGCAGGGGGGAGGAATGAGCAGTACTTC. The complete variable domain, with remaining parts taken from reference TRBV7-9 and TRBJ2-5, reads DTGVSQNPRHKITKRGQNVTFRCDPISEHNRLYWYRQTLGQGPEFLTYFQNEAQLEKSRLLSDRFSAERPKGSFSTLEIQRTEQGDSAMYLCASSLAGGRNEQYFGPGTRLLVL.

This clonotype has a count of ten or more. This chain uses TRBV20-1 with TRBJ2-1; perhaps TRBD1 as D (6 bases). The CDR3 is 14 residues long. Germline V gene sequence: CDR1 DFQATT, CDR2 SNEGSKA (reference sequence). Deletions cut 0 bases from V and 6 bases from J, with 12 bases between. The CDR3 nucleotides are TGCAGTGCTAGAGATTCACAGGGTCGCAATGAGCAGTTCTTC. This translates into CSARDSQGRNEQFF.

The rearrangement links TRBV6-6 to TRBJ2-1; possible D gene TRBD1, 6 bases. The DNA end favors TRBJ2-7, so the J call may be wrong. The length of the CDR3 is 16 residues. Germline CDR1 is MNHNY and CDR2 is SVGAGI (reference sequence). CDR3: CASSKSGVSSYNEQYF. Written as DNA, the CDR3 is TGTGCCAGCAGCAAATCAGGGGTCAGCTCCTACAATGAGCAGTACTTC.

This clonotype has only a few counts. The V call is TRBV5-1, the J call TRBJ2-3; 15 nucleotides align to TRBD2. V shed 1 base, J shed 0 bases, and the junction held 6 bases outside the gene matches. CDR3 size: 19 residues. Germline CDR1 is SGHRS and CDR2 is YFSETQ. The CDR3 loop is CASSLQGLAGGKSTDTQYF. DNA for the CDR3: TGCGCCAGCAGCTTGCAAGGACTAGCGGGGGGGAAGAGCACAGATACGCAGTATTTT.